These 5 T cell receptor beta chains were all obtained from the same sample, sequenced in a study of T-cell memory formation after mild COVID-19 listed by TCRdb under 2021. Library preparation employed 5' RACE. Instrument used: Illumina NovaSeq 6000. The public reads were run again by TCRdb, first through fastp at Q25 and then through MiXCR, and only productive beta chains were kept. Entries are consolidated by CDR3 protein sequence, retaining the most common genes and DNA. A total of about 55,000 distinct CDR3 sequences appear in this sample, over 7.5% of them only once. 1.2% of the sample rests with the top ten. The sample was PBMCs or a T cell subset sorted from them (not recorded which). The receptors stem from a man aged 18 to 30 who had mild COVID-19 (a few samples of this study predate the infection). The sample titles of this study are shuffled in the database, so cell type and time point are left out; the donor was told from shared clones.

This clonotype has more than one count but fewer than ten. The chain joins TRBV18 to TRBJ1-3; TRBD1 matches 10 bases. CDR3 size: 16 residues. Trimming cost V 4 bases and J 3 bases; bases outside gene matches: 6. CDR1 and CDR2 from the germline V gene are KGHSH and LQKENI. CDR3 sequence reads: CASSRRQGADGNTIYF. The CDR3 bases are TGTGCCAGCTCACGGCGACAGGGGGCAGATGGAAACACCATATATTTT. Together with reference TRBV18 and TRBJ1-3, the CDR3 gives the full variable domain: NAGVMQNPRHLVRRRGQEARLRCSPMKGHSHVYWYRQLPEEGLKFMVYLQKENIIDESGMPKERFSAEFPKEGPSILRIQQVVRGDSAAYFCASSRRQGADGNTIYFGEGSWLTVV.

This clonotype was counted only a few times. The rearrangement links TRBV20-1 to TRBJ2-3; tentative D call: TRBD2 (6 bases). From germline, CDR1 is DFQATT and CDR2 SNEGSKA (reference sequence). V lost 2 bases, J lost 1 base, and 10 bases lay in between. This CDR3 has 14 amino acids. The CDR3 region is CSARTRRGTDTQYF. The CDR3 DNA follows: TGCAGTGCTAGAACACGGAGGGGCACAGATACGCAGTATTTT.

This clonotype was detected a few times. The rearrangement links TRBV2 to TRBJ1-1; D is uncertain. V was clipped by 4 bases and J by 4 bases, with 13 bases between them. This CDR3 is built from 14 residues. The germline V gene has CDR1 SNHLY and CDR2 FYNNEI. CDR3 region: CASSVGSPITEAFF. CDR3 nucleotide sequence: TGTGCCAGCAGTGTGGGCTCTCCGATCACTGAAGCTTTCTTT.

The chain carries TRBV20-1 and TRBJ2-3; 8 nucleotides match TRBD1. This CDR3 is 13 amino acids long. CDR1 and CDR2 from the germline V gene are DFQATT and SNEGSKA (reference sequence). The V and J ends lost 6 bases and 5 bases, in that order; junction bases with no gene match: 7. The CDR3: CSALDRAGDTQYF. The CDR3 nucleotides read TGCAGTGCCTTGGACAGGGCAGGAGATACGCAGTATTTT.

For this clonotype: At one end the junction does not follow the germline gene, possibly because of a read error. The chain is built from TRBV2 and TRBJ2-5; TRBD2 aligns across 13 bases. The CDR3 length is 17 residues. Germline assignment: CDR1 SNHLY and CDR2 FYNNEI. CDR3 coding DNA: TGTGCCAGCAGTAAAGCTACTAGCGGGGGGGAACAAGAGACCCAGTACTTC. It encodes CASSKATSGGEQETQYF.